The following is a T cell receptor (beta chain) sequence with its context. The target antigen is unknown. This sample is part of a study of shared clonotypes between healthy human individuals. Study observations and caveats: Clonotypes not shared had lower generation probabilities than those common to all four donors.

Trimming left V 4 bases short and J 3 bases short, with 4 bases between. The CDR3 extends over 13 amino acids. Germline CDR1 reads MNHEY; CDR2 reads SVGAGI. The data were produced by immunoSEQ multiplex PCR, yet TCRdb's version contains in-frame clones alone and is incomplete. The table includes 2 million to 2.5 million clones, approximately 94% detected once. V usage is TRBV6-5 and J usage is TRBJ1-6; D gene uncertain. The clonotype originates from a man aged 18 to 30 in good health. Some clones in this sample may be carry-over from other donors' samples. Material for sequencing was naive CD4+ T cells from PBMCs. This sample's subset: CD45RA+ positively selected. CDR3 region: CASSSVYNSPLHF. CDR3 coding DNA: TGTGCCAGCAGTTCGGTCTATAATTCACCCCTCCACTTT.